Below, one TCR beta chain is given with its context. The record originates from a study of OX40 agonist ivuxolimab in advanced cancers. Across the whole study: The study gave patients intravenous ivuxolimab at 0.01 to 10 mg/kg every 2 weeks. The dose-escalation cohort was about 87% male, with a mean age of 60 years, ranging roughly 20 to 80.

Germline CDR1 is KGHSH and CDR2 is LQKENI. Trimming removed 1 base from V and 3 bases from J, with 13 bases in between. This CDR3 is built from 15 residues. Some clones are missing from TCRdb's copy, which holds only in-frame ones; the method was immunoSEQ multiplex PCR. This table holds 70,000 to 100,000 clones, 84% found once. Sequenced here: CD4+ or CD8+ T cells sorted from blood, sampled in a trial of the OX40 agonist ivuxolimab. The clonotype originates from an adult with an advanced solid tumor such as melanoma, head and neck, liver or kidney cancer. This chain connects TRBV18 to TRBJ2-7; perhaps TRBD2 as D (6 bases). This CDR3 reads CASSPQEGKNYEQYF. The DNA of the CDR3 is TGTGCCAGCTCACCACAGGAGGGGAAAAACTACGAGCAGTACTTC.